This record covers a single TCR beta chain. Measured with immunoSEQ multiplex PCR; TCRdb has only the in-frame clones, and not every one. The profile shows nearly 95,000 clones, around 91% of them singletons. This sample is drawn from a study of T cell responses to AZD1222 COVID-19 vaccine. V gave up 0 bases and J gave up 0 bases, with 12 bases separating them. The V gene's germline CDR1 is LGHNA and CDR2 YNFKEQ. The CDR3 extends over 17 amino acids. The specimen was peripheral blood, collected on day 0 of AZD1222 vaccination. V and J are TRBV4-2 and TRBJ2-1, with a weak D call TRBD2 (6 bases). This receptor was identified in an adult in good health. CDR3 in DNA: TGTGCCAGCAGCCAAGAAGGGGCGGGGACCTCCTACAATGAGCAGTTCTTC. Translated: CASSQEGAGTSYNEQFF.